This TCR beta chain emerged from a study of T-cell reconstitution after alpha-beta-depleted transplantation in children. This clonotype was seen at least ten times. TCRbeta library preparation incorporated unique molecular identifiers. TCRdb re-derived calls from the PCR reads in MiXCR, one entry per CDR3 protein. Here the sample spans approximately 630,000 distinct CDR3 sequences, over 10% being singletons. The receptor comes from a girl aged 2-15 years with congenital amegakaryocytic thrombocytopenia, due to receive a stem cell transplant. The source was PBMCs, collected before TCRalphabeta/CD19-depleted stem cell transplant.

As DNA, the CDR3 is TGCAGTGCTAGAGACCCGGGACAGGGACCGTGGGAGACCCAGTACTTC. As protein: CSARDPGQGPWETQYF. The V gene is TRBV20-1, the J gene TRBJ2-5, with 9 positions matching TRBD1. The length of the CDR3 is 16 residues. V was clipped by 0 bases and J by 5 bases; unmatched bases: 10. CDR1 DFQATT and CDR2 SNEGSKA come from the germline V gene (reference sequence).